These 9 T cell receptor beta chains came from one sample sequenced in a study of metastatic and nonmetastatic thyroid tumors. Prior to thyroid surgery, none of the patients had received any treatment. TCRdb recomputed clones from the PCR reads via MiXCR. The data hold around 8,000 clones, with 25% to 30% observed a single time. Input material: tumor tissue. The receptors were gathered from a male donor with papillary thyroid cancer or a benign thyroid nodule (not recorded which). Some clones in this sample may be carry-over from other donors' samples.

This clone was counted between two and nine times. This chain connects TRBV2 to TRBJ2-1, with 7 bases identical to TRBD2. The CDR3 covers 15 residues. Unmatched junction bases numbered 4, after V lost 3 bases and J lost 2 bases. Germline V CDR1 and CDR2: SNHLY, FYNNEI. The CDR3 DNA follows: TGTGCCAGCAGTGAGCGGGAGTATCCCTACAATGAGCAGTTCTTC. Translation gives CASSEREYPYNEQFF. Together with reference TRBV2 and TRBJ2-1, the CDR3 gives the full variable domain: EPEVTQTPSHQVTQMGQEVILRCVPISNHLYFYWYRQILGQKVEFLVSFYNNEISEKSEIFDDQFSVERPDGSNFTLKIRSTKLEDSAMYFCASSEREYPYNEQFFGPGTRLTVL.

The gene calls are TRBV2 and TRBJ2-5; tentatively, D is TRBD1 (7 bases). The length of the CDR3 is 17 residues. Germline V CDR1 and CDR2: SNHLY, FYNNEI. V gave up 7 bases and J gave up 0 bases, with 21 bases separating them. CDR3 DNA: TGTGCCAGCAAGAAAGTAGGAGGGACAGTAGACCAAGAGACCCAGTACTTC. Translating gives CASKKVGGTVDQETQYF.

The rearrangement uses TRBV28 and TRBJ1-1, with D unresolved. The CDR3 covers 14 residues. V gave up 2 bases and J gave up 0 bases, with 7 bases separating them. Germline V gene sequence: CDR1 MDHEN, CDR2 SYDVKM. CDR3 residues: CASSLGSMNTEAFF. In DNA, the CDR3 is TGTGCCAGCAGTTTAGGTAGTATGAACACTGAAGCTTTCTTT.

The chain recombines TRBV30 with TRBJ1-1; TRBD1 is a possible D gene (5 bases). From germline, CDR1 is GTSNPN and CDR2 SVGIG (reference sequence). Trimming left V 2 bases short and J 2 bases short, with 9 bases between. This CDR3 has 13 amino acids. CDR3 in DNA: TGTGCCTGGAGTCCACAGGCCAACACTGAAGCTTTCTTT. The encoded protein is CAWSPQANTEAFF.

V usage is TRBV19 and J usage is TRBJ2-4; 9 positions agree with TRBD2. In germline, CDR1 is LNHDA, CDR2 SQIVND (reference sequence). Unmatched junction bases numbered 12, after V lost 1 base and J lost 8 bases. The CDR3 loop spans 17 amino acids. CDR3 residues: CASSIGTLAGETHIQYF. CDR3 in DNA: TGTGCCAGTAGTATAGGAACTTTAGCGGGAGAGACCCACATTCAGTACTTC.

The chain has TRBV11-2 and TRBJ2-7, with D unclear. Trimming shortened V by 4 bases and J by 3 bases, and 16 bases separated the two germline ends. The CDR3 loop spans 15 amino acids. Germline V CDR1 and CDR2: SGHAT, FQNNGV. The DNA of the CDR3 is TGTGCCAGCAGCTCTCCAGGACCTAACCTCTACGAGCAGTACTTC. Translated, it gives CASSSPGPNLYEQYF.

This clone was observed a few times. The genes are TRBV12-3 or TRBV12-4 and TRBJ2-1; the D is unclear. The CDR3 runs 11 residues. V lost 3 bases, J lost 7 bases, and 4 bases lay in between. CDR3 in DNA: TGTGCCAGCAGTTTGGGAAATGAGCAGTTCTTC. Protein product: CASSLGNEQFF.

This clone is labeled large (0.1 to 1%). J is TRBJ1-6 and V is TRBV6-1; 10 bases fit TRBD1. The V gene's germline CDR1 is MNHNS and CDR2 SASEGT. The trim removed 3 bases at V and 10 bases at J, leaving 6 bases unmatched. The CDR3 sequence is 15 residues long. This chain's CDR3 is CASSDDGTGASPLHF. Written as DNA, the CDR3 is TGTGCCAGCAGTGATGACGGGACAGGGGCATCACCCCTCCACTTT.

This clone was recorded at least ten times. This chain joins TRBV9 and TRBJ2-7; 10 bases are shared with TRBD1. The junction had 4 bases not matched to a gene; V was cut back by 3 bases and J by 4 bases. The CDR3 spans 14 residues. Looked up from germline, CDR1 is SGDLS and CDR2 is YYNGEE. The CDR3 nucleotides read TGTGCCAGCAGCGAGGGACAGGGGTATTACGAGCAGTACTTC. Translating gives CASSEGQGYYEQYF.